One sample yielded the 20 T cell receptor beta chains listed below, sequenced in a study of cytomegalovirus exposure and HLA in healthy donors. PCR employed 60 Vbeta and 13 Jbeta primers. The data were produced by immunoSEQ multiplex PCR, yet TCRdb's version contains in-frame clones alone and is incomplete. The sample table includes 41,000 or so clones. The source material was PBMCs. The receptors shown here come from a young man in good health and CMV-seronegative.

The rearrangement links TRBV7-8 to TRBJ1-2, with 7 bases that match TRBD1. CDR3 length: 15 amino acids. The V segment lost 1 base and the J segment 4 bases; nucleotides outside the gene matches: 6. Germline CDR1 reads SGHVS; CDR2 reads FQNEAQ. The CDR3 reads CASSLVTGEAYGYTF. Here the CDR3 DNA reads TGTGCCAGCAGCTTAGTCACAGGGGAGGCCTATGGCTACACCTTC.

The CDR3 nucleotides read TGTGCCAGCAGCTTAGAGGTTTCGGGGGGTCTCACTGAAGCTTTCTTT. It encodes CASSLEVSGGLTEAFF. The genes are TRBV7-2 and TRBJ1-1, with D perhaps matching TRBD1 (5 bases). The V gene's germline CDR1 is SGHTA and CDR2 FQGNSA. Trimming pared 1 base from V and 4 bases from J, leaving 16 bases between. This CDR3 is 16 amino acids long. Combining the CDR3 with reference TRBV7-2 and TRBJ1-1 gives the whole variable domain GAGVSQSPSNKVTEKGKDVELRCDPISGHTALYWYRQSLGQGLEFLIYFQGNSAPDKSGLPSDRFSAERTGGSVSTLTIQRTQQEDSAVYLCASSLEVSGGLTEAFFGQGTRLTVV.

The chain employs TRBV19 and TRBJ1-2; tentatively, D is TRBD1 (6 bases). The CDR3 runs to 14 residues. The V end lost 6 bases, the J end lost 4 bases, and 15 bases lay between the germline ends. Germline V gene sequence: CDR1 LNHDA, CDR2 SQIVND (reference sequence). CDR3 region: CASSHNSRGYGYTF. CDR3 bases: TGTGCCAGTAGCCATAACTCCAGGGGCTATGGCTACACCTTC. The complete variable domain, with remaining parts taken from reference TRBV19 and TRBJ1-2, reads DGGITQSPKYLFRKEGQNVTLSCEQNLNHDAMYWYRQDPGQGLRLIYYSQIVNDFQKGDIAEGYSVSREKKESFPLTVTSAQKNPTAFYLCASSHNSRGYGYTFGSGTRLTVV.

The chain carries TRBV20-1 and TRBJ1-1; D gene ambiguous. This CDR3 has 10 amino acids. Germline V gene sequence: CDR1 DFQATT, CDR2 SNEGSKA (reference sequence). Trimming removed 6 bases at V and 5 bases at J, with 7 bases between. In DNA, the CDR3 is TGCAGTGCCACGGTAACTGAAGCTTTCTTT. It yields the protein CSATVTEAFF.

The J gene is TRBJ2-7, the V gene TRBV9; 10 positions agree with TRBD2. In germline, CDR1 is SGDLS, CDR2 YYNGEE. CDR3 length: 19 residues. Losses at the gene ends were 4 bases for V and 2 bases for J; bases not matched to a gene: 18. CDR3 DNA sequence: TGTGCCAGCAGCCTCTCCTGGAGGCCTAGCGGGAGTTTGGCCTACGAGCAGTACTTC. The encoded protein is CASSLSWRPSGSLAYEQYF. The full variable domain, rest sourced from reference TRBV9 and TRBJ2-7, is DSGVTQTPKHLITATGQRVTLRCSPRSGDLSVYWYQQSLDQGLQFLIQYYNGEERAKGNILERFSAQQFPDLHSELNLSSLELGDSALYFCASSLSWRPSGSLAYEQYFGPGTRLTVT.

The gene calls are TRBV6-1 and TRBJ1-3; D might be TRBD1 (6 bases). This CDR3 is 15 amino acids long. V dropped 2 bases and J dropped 4 bases, with 12 bases sitting between them. Looked up from germline, CDR1 is MNHNS and CDR2 is SASEGT. In DNA form, the CDR3 reads TGTGCCAGCAGTGAACCCACAGGGCCCGGAAACACCATATATTTT. This gives the protein CASSEPTGPGNTIYF.

This rearrangement joins TRBV25-1 to TRBJ1-2, with 7 bases aligning to TRBD1. The junction had 4 bases not matched to a gene; V was cut back by 0 bases and J by 3 bases. This CDR3 spans 15 amino acids. Germline V gene sequence: CDR1 MGHDK, CDR2 SYGVNS. The CDR3 region has the DNA TGTGCCAGCAGTGAATATTCTACAGGGGACTATGGCTACACCTTC. It codes for CASSEYSTGDYGYTF.

The chain couples TRBV2 to TRBJ2-1; 10 bases are shared with TRBD2. This CDR3 has 17 amino acids. V was clipped by 8 bases and J by 4 bases; unmatched bases: 14. Germline V CDR1 and CDR2: SNHLY, FYNNEI. The CDR3 loop reads CASLGLAVSKSYNEQFF. The CDR3 DNA reads as TGTGCCAGCTTAGGACTAGCGGTATCAAAATCTTACAATGAGCAGTTCTTC.

The rearrangement links TRBV7-3 to TRBJ2-1, with 12 bases matching TRBD2. CDR3 length equals 14 residues. The V gene's germline CDR1 is SGHTA and CDR2 FQGTGA. Trimming removed 10 bases from V and 9 bases from J; junction bases left unmatched: 10. Here the CDR3 DNA reads TGTGCCACCCATCCTAGCGGGGGGGCCGGTGAGCAGTTCTTC. It codes for CATHPSGGAGEQFF.

The J gene is TRBJ1-1, the V gene TRBV5-1; a weak D match, TRBD1 (6 bases). Germline CDR1 SGHRS, CDR2 YFSETQ. The germline V and J ends were trimmed by 0 bases and 4 bases, with 13 bases remaining between them. The CDR3 contains 15 residues. The DNA of the CDR3 is TGCGCCAGCAGCTTGGGCGGGGGCGCAGCCACTGAAGCTTTCTTT. Amino acids: CASSLGGGAATEAFF.

This chain uses TRBV7-9 with TRBJ2-3; 9 nucleotides line up with TRBD2. From germline, CDR1 is SEHNR and CDR2 FQNEAQ (reference sequence). This CDR3 spans 17 amino acids. J lost 5 bases, V lost 5 bases, and 14 bases had no gene match. CDR3 bases: TGTGCCAGCAGCCAACCCGTTTTTAGCGGGGGAATAGATACGCAGTATTTT. Translating it yields CASSQPVFSGGIDTQYF.

This chain uses TRBV2 with TRBJ2-1; D might be TRBD1 (6 bases). V lost 3 bases and J lost 8, with 14 bases in between. Germline loops: CDR1 SNHLY, CDR2 FYNNEI. The CDR3 has 14 amino acids. This CDR3 reads CASSERPGAYEQFF. The CDR3 DNA sequence: TGTGCCAGCAGTGAGAGGCCAGGGGCCTATGAGCAGTTCTTC.

This rearrangement joins TRBV6-6 to TRBJ2-5, with 7 bases fitting TRBD2. Germline V gene data show CDR1 as MNHNY and CDR2 as SVGAGI (reference sequence). This CDR3 comprises 14 residues. The junction had 5 bases not matched to a gene; V was cut back by 0 bases and J by 7 bases. The CDR3 here is CASSYSGLQPTQYF. CDR3 nucleotide sequence: TGTGCCAGCAGTTACTCGGGACTACAGCCGACCCAGTACTTC.

CDR3 amino acids: CATLPDDAGVYEQFF. The CDR3 nucleotides read TGTGCCACCCTCCCAGATGACGCGGGGGTATATGAGCAGTTCTTC. This chain links TRBV19 with TRBJ2-1; 7 nucleotides align to TRBD2. The J segment lost 8 bases and the V segment lost 10 bases, leaving 17 bases of the junction unmatched. The length of the CDR3 is 15 residues. Germline V gives CDR1 LNHDA, CDR2 SQIVND (reference sequence).

The CDR3 is CASSPMTVNTEAFF. Here the CDR3 DNA reads TGCGCCAGCAGCCCAATGACAGTGAACACTGAAGCTTTCTTT. V gene TRBV4-1 combines with J gene TRBJ1-1, with D possibly TRBD1 on 5 matching bases. Trimming shortened V by 4 bases and J by 0 bases, and 9 bases separated the two germline ends. This CDR3 region has 14 residues. The germline gives CDR1 MGHRA, CDR2 YSYEKL.

The chain recombines TRBV10-2 with TRBJ1-1; weak D call: TRBD1 (5 bases). The length of the CDR3 is 16 residues. Germline CDR1 WSHSY, CDR2 SAAADI. Trimming cost V 1 base and J 1 base, with 13 bases left between them. Written as DNA, the CDR3 is TGCGCCAGCAGTGAGTATGGAGGGGCTGGGAACACTGAAGCTTTCTTT. It is translated as CASSEYGGAGNTEAFF.

The chain uses TRBV5-4 and TRBJ2-5; 8 nucleotides agree with TRBD1. The V segment lost 3 bases and the J segment 5 bases; nucleotides outside the gene matches: 6. Per the germline V gene, CDR1 is SGHNT and CDR2 is YYREEE (reference sequence). The CDR3 loop spans 14 amino acids. DNA of the CDR3: TGTGCCAGCAGCTCGGACAGGGCGTGGGAGACCCAGTACTTC. Translated: CASSSDRAWETQYF.

The V call is TRBV2, the J call TRBJ2-7; 7 bases map to TRBD2. J lost 5 bases, V lost 1 base, and 8 bases had no gene match. Germline lookup yields CDR1 SNHLY and CDR2 FYNNEI. This CDR3 has 15 residues. The CDR3 loop reads CASSEVRAGRNEQYF. The CDR3 coding sequence is TGTGCCAGCAGTGAAGTAAGAGCGGGAAGGAACGAGCAGTACTTC.

The rearrangement links TRBV4-2 to TRBJ1-3, with D possibly matching TRBD1 (6 bases). Germline values: CDR1 LGHNA, CDR2 YNFKEQ. V was trimmed by 0 bases and J by 1 base, leaving 10 bases between them. This CDR3 is 16 amino acids long. The CDR3 DNA is TGTGCCAGCAGCCAAGATCCTGGACAGTCTGGAAACACCATATATTTT. It encodes CASSQDPGQSGNTIYF.

The rearrangement uses TRBV10-1 and TRBJ2-5; D possibly corresponds to TRBD1 (6 bases). Germline values: CDR1 WNHNN, CDR2 SYGVQD (reference sequence). This CDR3 is 14 amino acids long. Trimming removed 7 bases at V and 1 base at J, with 13 bases between. This CDR3 is CASKSVDSQETQYF. CDR3 nucleotides: TGCGCCAGCAAAAGCGTGGACAGCCAAGAGACCCAGTACTTC.